Shown below are 24 T cell receptor beta chains from a single sample sequenced in a study of vaccination and CD4 T cells after COVID-19. The Oncomine TCR Beta short-read assay was what sequenced the DNA obtained from cultured CD4+ T cells. Using its own MiXCR run on the PCR reads, TCRdb lists one record per CDR3 protein. The sample has several thousand distinct CDR3 sequences, more than 35% seen once. The treatment is: roughly ten-day PBMC culture with coronavirus spike peptide pools or control peptides (ViraFEST assay). These receptors' antigens are unknown. The sequences come from CD4+ T cells from blood, cultured in vitro, collected after SARS-CoV-2 vaccination. These receptors were obtained from a human donor who had recovered from COVID-19.

This clonotype was recorded a few times. The chain carries TRBV7-2 and TRBJ1-2; D might be TRBD1 (6 bases). Germline loops: CDR1 SGHTA, CDR2 FQGNSA. The ends were cut back, 1 base at V and 4 bases at J, with 7 bases in the middle. This CDR3 is built from 13 residues. The CDR3 loop reads CASSLETGYGYTF. CDR3 DNA: TGTGCCAGCAGCTTAGAGACAGGCTATGGCTACACCTTC.

The chain uses TRBV19 and TRBJ1-1; possibly TRBD1 for D (6 bases). The CDR3 is 14 residues long. Trimming pared 2 bases from V and 3 bases from J, leaving 10 bases between. Germline V gene lookup returns CDR1 LNHDA and CDR2 SQIVND (reference sequence). The CDR3 nucleotides read TGTGCCAGTAGTATAAGGGGGGGAGACACTGAAGCTTTCTTT. Protein sequence: CASSIRGGDTEAFF.

This chain links TRBV11-2 with TRBJ1-3, with D hard to call. The CDR3 is made up of 12 amino acids. V lost 5 bases, J lost 7 bases, and 9 bases lay in between. The germline V gene has CDR1 SGHAT and CDR2 FQNNGV. CDR3 region: CASSPAGNTIYF. Here the CDR3 DNA reads TGTGCCAGCAGCCCCGCGGGCAACACCATATATTTT.

CDR3 sequence reads: CASSGTVGGYTF. The CDR3 nucleotides read TGTGCCAGCAGCGGGACGGTGGGTGGCTACACCTTC. V usage is TRBV2 and J usage is TRBJ1-2; maybe TRBD1 (5 bases). The V end was cut by 6 bases, the J end by 7 bases, with 12 bases between. Germline loops: CDR1 SNHLY, CDR2 FYNNEI. The CDR3 is made up of 12 amino acids.

This chain joins TRBV7-2 and TRBJ2-3, with TRBD2 matching 7 bases. The CDR3 is 15 amino acids. The V gene's germline CDR1 is SGHTA and CDR2 FQGNSA. V gave up 5 bases and J gave up 4 bases; unmatched junction bases: 9. The CDR3 sequence is CASSQPASGADTQYF. The CDR3 coding sequence is TGTGCCAGCAGCCAGCCGGCGAGCGGGGCAGATACGCAGTATTTT.

By share of the sample, this clonotype is medium-sized (0.01 to 0.1%). In DNA form, the CDR3 reads TGCAGTGCTAGTCAGGGGCTAAAAGGCTACACCTTC. Protein sequence: CSASQGLKGYTF. The chain links TRBV20-1 to TRBJ1-2, with D possibly being TRBD1 (6 bases). The ends were cut back, 3 bases at V and 8 bases at J, with 13 bases in the middle. The germline CDR1 and CDR2 sequences are DFQATT and SNEGSKA (reference sequence). The length of the CDR3 is 12 residues.

In its sample, this clonotype was seen a few times. The chain couples TRBV27 to TRBJ1-2; no clear D gene. Germline CDR1 MNHEY, CDR2 SMNVEV (reference sequence). Trimming removed 3 bases at V and 5 bases at J, with 13 bases between. The CDR3 extends over 14 amino acids. Written as DNA, the CDR3 is TGTGCCAGCAGTTTGCGAGGATCGATGTATGGCTACACCTTC. It specifies CASSLRGSMYGYTF.

There are a few counts of this clonotype. V usage is TRBV7-2 and J usage is TRBJ1-3; weak D call: TRBD1 (6 bases). Germline CDR1 reads SGHTA; CDR2 reads FQGNSA. This CDR3 comprises 17 residues. With 2 bases removed from V and 2 bases from J, the gap between germline ends came to 16 bases. The chain's CDR3 is CASSLRAGGGAGNTIYF. CDR3 coding DNA: TGTGCCAGCAGCTTAAGGGCAGGAGGGGGAGCTGGAAACACCATATATTTT.

This chain joins TRBV4-2 and TRBJ2-1, with 11 positions matching TRBD2. This CDR3 contains 16 residues. J was trimmed by 3 bases and V by 4 bases; bases with no gene match: 5. Germline CDR1 LGHNA, CDR2 YNFKEQ. The CDR3 nucleotides read TGTGCCAGCAGCCCTGGGACTAGCGGAGGCTACAATGAGCAGTTCTTC. Translating gives CASSPGTSGGYNEQFF.

The V call is TRBV30, the J call TRBJ1-1; D gene unclear. CDR3 length: 13 amino acids. V lost 0 bases and J lost 5, with 10 bases in between. CDR1 is GTSNPN and CDR2 is SVGIG in the germline V gene (reference sequence). For the CDR3, the DNA is TGTGCCTGGAGTGTAGAGGCGAGAACTGAAGCTTTCTTT. It specifies CAWSVEARTEAFF.

The chain uses TRBV5-6 and TRBJ2-2, with TRBD1 as a possible D gene (5 bases). Trimming stripped 4 bases from V and 4 bases from J, with 14 bases between. This CDR3 is 15 amino acids long. Per the germline V gene, CDR1 is SGHDT and CDR2 is YYEEEE. Written as DNA, the CDR3 is TGTGCCAGCAGCATACAGGCCCCAGGCACCGGGGAGCTGTTTTTT. Residues: CASSIQAPGTGELFF.

The chain combines TRBV29-1 with TRBJ2-2; perhaps D is TRBD1 or TRBD2 (5 bases each). Germline CDR1 reads SQVTM; CDR2 reads ANQGSEA. The CDR3 length is 15 residues. The ends were cut back, 6 bases at V and 0 bases at J, with 14 bases in the middle. Here the CDR3 DNA reads TGCAGCGTAATATGGGGGAATTCGAACACCGGGGAGCTGTTTTTT. Amino acids: CSVIWGNSNTGELFF.

This clonotype was counted a few times. The chain employs TRBV20-1 and TRBJ1-3; the D gene is possibly TRBD1 (6 bases). The CDR3 contains 15 residues. Trimming removed 5 bases from V and 0 bases from J, with 14 bases in between. Per the germline V gene, CDR1 is DFQATT and CDR2 is SNEGSKA (reference sequence). In DNA, the CDR3 is TGCAGTGCTGACGGGGGACAAGACTCTGGAAACACCATATATTTT. It is translated as CSADGGQDSGNTIYF.

This clonotype was found a few times. V usage is TRBV6-2 or TRBV6-3 and J usage is TRBJ1-3; D is undetermined. The CDR3 is made up of 12 amino acids. Per germline, CDR1 MNHEY and CDR2 SVGEGT. V was pared by 4 bases and J by 4 bases, with 5 bases between. The CDR3 region has the DNA TGTGCCAGCAGTTTTTCCGGAAACACCATATATTTT. As protein: CASSFSGNTIYF.

V gene TRBV19 combines with J gene TRBJ1-5, with 7 positions matching TRBD1. CDR3 length equals 13 residues. CDR1 and CDR2 from the germline V gene are LNHDA and SQIVND (reference sequence). The V gene end was trimmed by 11 bases and the J gene end by 0 bases; junction bases not matched to a gene: 4. CDR3 DNA sequence: TGTGCCGCTAACAGGGGTAGCAATCAGCCCCAGCATTTT. Its protein is CAANRGSNQPQHF.

This chain joins TRBV7-2 and TRBJ2-1; D may be TRBD2 (6 bases). Germline CDR1 SGHTA, CDR2 FQGNSA. This CDR3 is built from 14 residues. V was pared by 5 bases and J by 13 bases, with 21 bases between. CDR3 nucleotides: TGTGCCAGCAGCGCGACTAGTCCCGAGGTTTCCCAGTTCTTC. This sequence encodes CASSATSPEVSQFF.

This clonotype was observed a handful of times. The rearrangement joins TRBV7-9 to TRBJ1-6, with unresolved D. V was cut by 6 bases and J by 5 bases, with 14 bases left in between. This CDR3 has 15 amino acids. The germline V gene encodes CDR1 SEHNR and CDR2 FQNEAQ (reference sequence). In DNA form, the CDR3 reads TGTGCCAGCAGGAGGGTCCCCGCCGATAATTCACCCCTCCACTTT. It codes for CASRRVPADNSPLHF.

The sample holds a few counts of this clonotype. The chain carries TRBV12-3 or TRBV12-4 and TRBJ1-6; D gene uncertain. Trimming cost V 6 bases and J 13 bases, with 25 bases left between them. CDR3 length: 16 residues. The CDR3: CASSYGPGQPLSPLHF. DNA for the CDR3: TGTGCCAGCAGCTACGGACCGGGCCAGCCCCTATCGCCCCTCCACTTT.

This clonotype was detected only a few times. This chain connects TRBV7-9 to TRBJ2-7; 7 positions match TRBD2. After removal of 5 bases from V and 3 bases from J, the junction contained 7 bases not matched to a gene. Germline V gene sequence: CDR1 SEHNR, CDR2 FQNEAQ (reference sequence). The CDR3 is made up of 14 amino acids. The CDR3 protein is CASSPSGASYEQYF. Here the CDR3 DNA reads TGTGCCAGCAGCCCAAGCGGGGCTAGCTACGAGCAGTACTTC.

V is TRBV6-5 and J is TRBJ2-5; D remains unclear. Looked up from germline, CDR1 is MNHEY and CDR2 is SVGAGI. Deletions cut 3 bases from V and 4 bases from J, with 9 bases between. The CDR3 is 13 amino acids. CDR3 in amino acids: CASSYVRSETQYF. DNA of the CDR3: TGTGCCAGCAGTTATGTGCGTTCAGAGACCCAGTACTTC.

This clonotype occurred a few times. CDR3 DNA sequence: TGTGCCAGCAGTAAGGGATCCACAGATACGCAGTATTTT. Translating it yields CASSKGSTDTQYF. The chain joins TRBV12-3 or TRBV12-4 to TRBJ2-3, with D unresolved. Trimming pared 5 bases from V and 2 bases from J, leaving 8 bases between. The CDR3 runs to 13 residues.

This clonotype appeared a single time. The rearrangement links TRBV2 to TRBJ1-1; 7 bases are shared with TRBD1. Germline CDR1 and CDR2: SNHLY and FYNNEI. CDR3 length: 14 residues. J lost 4 bases, V lost 7 bases, and 9 bases had no gene match. The CDR3 sequence is CASKGLQGTTEAFF. The DNA of the CDR3 is TGTGCCAGCAAGGGTTTACAGGGGACCACTGAAGCTTTCTTT.

This clonotype was detected a few times. V is TRBV6-1 and J is TRBJ1-1, with D hard to call. The CDR3 runs 12 residues. CDR1 is MNHNS, CDR2 SASEGT, per germline. V was shortened by 3 bases and J by 8 bases, with 10 bases between the two germline ends. The DNA for the CDR3 is TGTGCCAGCAGTGAGGCAGCGTTGGAAGCTTTCTTT. Translated: CASSEAALEAFF.

Only a few counts were recorded for this clonotype. The chain recombines TRBV27 with TRBJ2-7; D gene ambiguous. The CDR3 contains 14 residues. Germline V gene lookup returns CDR1 MNHEY and CDR2 SMNVEV (reference sequence). V was trimmed by 6 bases and J by 3 bases, leaving 15 bases between them. CDR3 nucleotides: TGTGCCAGCAGCAGCTGGTCCCTTAGCTACGAGCAGTACTTC. This gives the protein CASSSWSLSYEQYF.